The sample holds a few counts of the clone carrying this T cell receptor beta chain. There are 12 residues in the CDR3. In germline, CDR1 is SQVTM, CDR2 ANQGSEA. V lost 7 bases, J lost 10 bases, and 19 bases lay in between. In TCRdb, the 5' RACE reads were re-called with MiXCR into one record per CDR3 protein. This repertoire shows some 30,000 distinct CDR3 sequences, 20% to 30% found once; its top ten account for around 3.5%. The receptor's source is a female donor with breast cancer. The sequencing sample was made of naive CD4+ T cells sorted from a lymph node. Sample subset: naive CD4+ T cells, CD4+CD45RA+CD25-. The rearrangement uses TRBV29-1 and TRBJ1-1, with D perhaps TRBD1 (6 bases). CDR3 region: CSGNRVSSAAFF. The CDR3 bases are TGCAGCGGTAACAGGGTATCAAGTGCAGCTTTCTTT.